This passage covers 17 T cell receptor beta chains from one sample sequenced in a study of T cell repertoires in ileal Crohn's disease (dated 2019 in TCRdb). The sample's time point label, decoded: neoterminal ileum biopsy at postoperative endoscopy, about 6 months after surgery. The library was made by the immunoSEQ multiplex PCR assay. Here the immuneACCESS table is served through TCRdb, limited to in-frame sequences with V and J called. Missing clones are a known gap in these copies; in checked studies unresolved V genes cover under half, and the rest lacks a known reason. In all, the sample holds more than 10,000 clones, and approximately 78% of those were seen once. 4.5% of the sample goes to the ten largest clones. The sequencing input was ileal tissue. Every receptor here comes from an adult with Crohn's disease.

The V and J genes are TRBV6-1 and TRBJ1-5; D remains ambiguous. The germline gives CDR1 MNHNS, CDR2 SASEGT. There are 12 residues in the CDR3. V was cut by 4 bases and J by 7 bases, with 8 bases left in between. CDR3 protein: CASSGGYQPQHF. As DNA, the CDR3 is TGTGCCAGCAGTGGAGGGTACCAGCCCCAGCATTTT.

In regard to this clone: In the same sample, other DNA sequences code for this CDR3. J is TRBJ2-5 and V is TRBV7-2, with a possible D match to TRBD2 (6 bases). The germline V gene encodes CDR1 SGHTA and CDR2 FQGNSA. This CDR3 is built from 12 residues. Trimming left V 4 bases short and J 4 bases short, with 7 bases between. The CDR3 nucleotides read TGTGCCAGCAGCTCGACTAGAGAGACCCAGTACTTC. Amino acid sequence: CASSSTRETQYF.

V is TRBV29-1 and J is TRBJ1-2; 7 bases align to TRBD1. The CDR3 is made up of 14 amino acids. Germline assignment: CDR1 SQVTM and CDR2 ANQGSEA. Trimming at V came to 6 bases and at J to 2 bases, leaving 9 bases not matched to a gene. The CDR3: CSVIDRVENYGYTF. CDR3 DNA sequence: TGCAGCGTAATAGACAGGGTTGAAAACTATGGCTACACCTTC.

The chain employs TRBV15 and TRBJ2-5; the D gene is possibly TRBD1 (5 bases). This CDR3 is 16 amino acids long. V lost 0 bases, J lost 5 bases, and 16 bases lay in between. CDR1 and CDR2 (germline): LNHNV, YYDKDF (reference sequence). The CDR3 DNA reads as TGTGCCACCAGCAGAGATAGGGGATACGTGCGGGAGACCCAGTACTTC. Translating gives CATSRDRGYVRETQYF.

This clone appeared a single time. The V and J genes are TRBV6-4 and TRBJ1-1, with D possibly TRBD1 on 6 matching bases. CDR1 is MRHNA and CDR2 is SNTAGT in the germline V gene. This CDR3 region has 17 residues. Trimming removed 6 bases at V and 10 bases at J, with 30 bases between. The CDR3 loop reads CASSRTNSVGHLPLAFF. CDR3 DNA: TGTGCCAGCAGCCGAACTAATTCCGTGGGACACCTCCCTTTAGCTTTCTTT.

The chain uses TRBV2 and TRBJ2-2; D may be TRBD2 (6 bases). Trimming removed 6 bases from V and 2 bases from J, with 13 bases in between. Germline V lookup: CDR1 SNHLY, CDR2 FYNNEI. CDR3 length: 15 amino acids. CDR3 sequence: CASSRETANTGELFF. CDR3 bases: TGTGCCAGCAGCCGGGAGACAGCCAACACCGGGGAGCTGTTTTTT.

This chain connects TRBV18 to TRBJ1-1, with D possibly TRBD1 on 5 matching bases. V lost 6 bases, J lost 1 base, and 12 bases lay in between. The CDR3 runs to 14 residues. The V gene's germline CDR1 is KGHSH and CDR2 LQKENI. The CDR3 DNA is TGTGCCAGCTCCCCCGAAACAGGGAACACTGAAGCTTTCTTT. Residues: CASSPETGNTEAFF.

The J gene is TRBJ2-1, the V gene TRBV25-1; the D gene is possibly TRBD2 (5 bases). The CDR3 runs 17 residues. Germline CDR1 is MGHDK and CDR2 is SYGVNS. V was shortened by 3 bases and J by 6 bases, with 21 bases between the two germline ends. The CDR3 spells CASSEGKGEGWANEQFF. In DNA, the CDR3 is TGTGCCAGCAGTGAGGGGAAGGGTGAGGGATGGGCCAATGAGCAGTTCTTC.

This sequence joins TRBV11-3 and TRBJ2-3; a weak D match, TRBD1 (6 bases). Between the trimmed V and J ends, which lost 5 bases and 0 bases, there was a span of 15 bases. CDR1 is SGHNT and CDR2 is YENEEA in the germline V gene. The CDR3 is 16 residues long. This CDR3 is CASSRGRGGSTDTQYF. CDR3 coding DNA: TGTGCCAGCAGCCGCGGAAGAGGGGGAAGCACAGATACGCAGTATTTT. The full variable domain, completed using reference TRBV11-3 and TRBJ2-3, is EAGVVQSPRYKIIEKKQPVAFWCNPISGHNTLYWYLQNLGQGPELLIRYENEEAVDDSQLPKDRFSAERLKGVDSTLKIQPAELGDSAVYLCASSRGRGGSTDTQYFGPGTRLTVL.

The chain has TRBV5-1 and TRBJ2-5, with a weak D call TRBD2 (6 bases). Trimming shortened V by 0 bases and J by 3 bases, and 9 bases separated the two germline ends. The CDR3 covers 14 residues. The germline CDR1 and CDR2 sequences are SGHRS and YFSETQ. The CDR3 DNA reads as TGCGCCAGCAGCTTGGAGGCGGGGAAAGAGACCCAGTACTTC. Its translation is CASSLEAGKETQYF.

The chain links TRBV4-1 to TRBJ2-2; 7 bases fit TRBD1. In germline, CDR1 is MGHRA, CDR2 YSYEKL. This CDR3 region has 18 residues. After removal of 4 bases from V and 0 bases from J, the junction contained 11 bases not matched to a gene. CDR3 bases: TGCGCCAGCAGCCCCCCGGAGAGGGACAGAGCGAACACCGGGGAGCTGTTTTTT. This translates into CASSPPERDRANTGELFF.

The V and J genes are TRBV7-8 and TRBJ2-7, with a possible D match to TRBD2 (5 bases). In germline, CDR1 is SGHVS, CDR2 FQNEAQ. Trimming left V 5 bases short and J 7 bases short, with 12 bases between. The CDR3 runs 12 residues. This CDR3 is CASSPGWREQYF. In DNA, the CDR3 is TGTGCCAGCAGCCCCGGTTGGAGGGAGCAGTACTTC. Using reference TRBV7-8 and TRBJ2-7 for the parts outside the CDR3, the full variable domain is GAGVSQSPRYKVAKRGQDVALRCDPISGHVSLFWYQQALGQGPEFLTYFQNEAQLDKSGLPSDRFFAERPEGSVSTLKIQRTQQEDSAVYLCASSPGWREQYFGPGTRLTVT.

The chain carries TRBV5-1 and TRBJ2-5; 9 nucleotides match TRBD2. The DNA end favors TRBJ2-7, so the J call may be wrong. Per germline, CDR1 SGHRS and CDR2 YFSETQ. This CDR3 comprises 15 residues. CDR3 sequence reads: CASSWPREGPNEQYF. Written as DNA, the CDR3 is TGCGCCAGCAGCTGGCCGCGGGAGGGCCCGAACGAGCAGTACTTC.

V usage is TRBV5-6 and J usage is TRBJ2-2; D might be TRBD1 (6 bases). CDR3 length equals 13 residues. V lost 7 bases and J lost 9, with 16 bases in between. The germline V gene encodes CDR1 SGHDT and CDR2 YYEEEE. The CDR3 loop is CASAVVRGRELFF. The CDR3 nucleotides are TGTGCCAGCGCAGTAGTCAGGGGCCGGGAGCTGTTTTTT.

The chain is built from TRBV6-5 and TRBJ1-1; 7 nucleotides align to TRBD1. Germline V lookup: CDR1 MNHEY, CDR2 SVGAGI. CDR3 length equals 15 residues. The V segment lost 10 bases and the J segment 0 bases; nucleotides outside the gene matches: 11. In DNA form, the CDR3 reads TGTGCCACACGCAGGGGGTGGGAGCTGAACACTGAAGCTTTCTTT. Encoded protein: CATRRGWELNTEAFF.

In DNA, the CDR3 is TGTGCCAGCAGAGAGACAGGGGTCAATCAGCCCCAGCATTTT. Protein product: CASRETGVNQPQHF. The chain links TRBV2 to TRBJ1-5; 8 bases match TRBD1. The length of the CDR3 is 14 residues. The germline CDR1 and CDR2 sequences are SNHLY and FYNNEI. Unmatched junction bases numbered 4, after V lost 6 bases and J lost 3 bases.

This clone showed up just once. The chain couples TRBV19 to TRBJ2-7; 11 bases are a match to TRBD1. Trimming at V came to 5 bases and at J to 7 bases, leaving 4 bases not matched to a gene. The length of the CDR3 is 13 residues. Germline CDR1 and CDR2: LNHDA and SQIVND (reference sequence). The CDR3 spells CASSRTGGREQYF. CDR3 DNA sequence: TGTGCCAGTAGTCGGACAGGGGGCCGTGAGCAGTACTTC.